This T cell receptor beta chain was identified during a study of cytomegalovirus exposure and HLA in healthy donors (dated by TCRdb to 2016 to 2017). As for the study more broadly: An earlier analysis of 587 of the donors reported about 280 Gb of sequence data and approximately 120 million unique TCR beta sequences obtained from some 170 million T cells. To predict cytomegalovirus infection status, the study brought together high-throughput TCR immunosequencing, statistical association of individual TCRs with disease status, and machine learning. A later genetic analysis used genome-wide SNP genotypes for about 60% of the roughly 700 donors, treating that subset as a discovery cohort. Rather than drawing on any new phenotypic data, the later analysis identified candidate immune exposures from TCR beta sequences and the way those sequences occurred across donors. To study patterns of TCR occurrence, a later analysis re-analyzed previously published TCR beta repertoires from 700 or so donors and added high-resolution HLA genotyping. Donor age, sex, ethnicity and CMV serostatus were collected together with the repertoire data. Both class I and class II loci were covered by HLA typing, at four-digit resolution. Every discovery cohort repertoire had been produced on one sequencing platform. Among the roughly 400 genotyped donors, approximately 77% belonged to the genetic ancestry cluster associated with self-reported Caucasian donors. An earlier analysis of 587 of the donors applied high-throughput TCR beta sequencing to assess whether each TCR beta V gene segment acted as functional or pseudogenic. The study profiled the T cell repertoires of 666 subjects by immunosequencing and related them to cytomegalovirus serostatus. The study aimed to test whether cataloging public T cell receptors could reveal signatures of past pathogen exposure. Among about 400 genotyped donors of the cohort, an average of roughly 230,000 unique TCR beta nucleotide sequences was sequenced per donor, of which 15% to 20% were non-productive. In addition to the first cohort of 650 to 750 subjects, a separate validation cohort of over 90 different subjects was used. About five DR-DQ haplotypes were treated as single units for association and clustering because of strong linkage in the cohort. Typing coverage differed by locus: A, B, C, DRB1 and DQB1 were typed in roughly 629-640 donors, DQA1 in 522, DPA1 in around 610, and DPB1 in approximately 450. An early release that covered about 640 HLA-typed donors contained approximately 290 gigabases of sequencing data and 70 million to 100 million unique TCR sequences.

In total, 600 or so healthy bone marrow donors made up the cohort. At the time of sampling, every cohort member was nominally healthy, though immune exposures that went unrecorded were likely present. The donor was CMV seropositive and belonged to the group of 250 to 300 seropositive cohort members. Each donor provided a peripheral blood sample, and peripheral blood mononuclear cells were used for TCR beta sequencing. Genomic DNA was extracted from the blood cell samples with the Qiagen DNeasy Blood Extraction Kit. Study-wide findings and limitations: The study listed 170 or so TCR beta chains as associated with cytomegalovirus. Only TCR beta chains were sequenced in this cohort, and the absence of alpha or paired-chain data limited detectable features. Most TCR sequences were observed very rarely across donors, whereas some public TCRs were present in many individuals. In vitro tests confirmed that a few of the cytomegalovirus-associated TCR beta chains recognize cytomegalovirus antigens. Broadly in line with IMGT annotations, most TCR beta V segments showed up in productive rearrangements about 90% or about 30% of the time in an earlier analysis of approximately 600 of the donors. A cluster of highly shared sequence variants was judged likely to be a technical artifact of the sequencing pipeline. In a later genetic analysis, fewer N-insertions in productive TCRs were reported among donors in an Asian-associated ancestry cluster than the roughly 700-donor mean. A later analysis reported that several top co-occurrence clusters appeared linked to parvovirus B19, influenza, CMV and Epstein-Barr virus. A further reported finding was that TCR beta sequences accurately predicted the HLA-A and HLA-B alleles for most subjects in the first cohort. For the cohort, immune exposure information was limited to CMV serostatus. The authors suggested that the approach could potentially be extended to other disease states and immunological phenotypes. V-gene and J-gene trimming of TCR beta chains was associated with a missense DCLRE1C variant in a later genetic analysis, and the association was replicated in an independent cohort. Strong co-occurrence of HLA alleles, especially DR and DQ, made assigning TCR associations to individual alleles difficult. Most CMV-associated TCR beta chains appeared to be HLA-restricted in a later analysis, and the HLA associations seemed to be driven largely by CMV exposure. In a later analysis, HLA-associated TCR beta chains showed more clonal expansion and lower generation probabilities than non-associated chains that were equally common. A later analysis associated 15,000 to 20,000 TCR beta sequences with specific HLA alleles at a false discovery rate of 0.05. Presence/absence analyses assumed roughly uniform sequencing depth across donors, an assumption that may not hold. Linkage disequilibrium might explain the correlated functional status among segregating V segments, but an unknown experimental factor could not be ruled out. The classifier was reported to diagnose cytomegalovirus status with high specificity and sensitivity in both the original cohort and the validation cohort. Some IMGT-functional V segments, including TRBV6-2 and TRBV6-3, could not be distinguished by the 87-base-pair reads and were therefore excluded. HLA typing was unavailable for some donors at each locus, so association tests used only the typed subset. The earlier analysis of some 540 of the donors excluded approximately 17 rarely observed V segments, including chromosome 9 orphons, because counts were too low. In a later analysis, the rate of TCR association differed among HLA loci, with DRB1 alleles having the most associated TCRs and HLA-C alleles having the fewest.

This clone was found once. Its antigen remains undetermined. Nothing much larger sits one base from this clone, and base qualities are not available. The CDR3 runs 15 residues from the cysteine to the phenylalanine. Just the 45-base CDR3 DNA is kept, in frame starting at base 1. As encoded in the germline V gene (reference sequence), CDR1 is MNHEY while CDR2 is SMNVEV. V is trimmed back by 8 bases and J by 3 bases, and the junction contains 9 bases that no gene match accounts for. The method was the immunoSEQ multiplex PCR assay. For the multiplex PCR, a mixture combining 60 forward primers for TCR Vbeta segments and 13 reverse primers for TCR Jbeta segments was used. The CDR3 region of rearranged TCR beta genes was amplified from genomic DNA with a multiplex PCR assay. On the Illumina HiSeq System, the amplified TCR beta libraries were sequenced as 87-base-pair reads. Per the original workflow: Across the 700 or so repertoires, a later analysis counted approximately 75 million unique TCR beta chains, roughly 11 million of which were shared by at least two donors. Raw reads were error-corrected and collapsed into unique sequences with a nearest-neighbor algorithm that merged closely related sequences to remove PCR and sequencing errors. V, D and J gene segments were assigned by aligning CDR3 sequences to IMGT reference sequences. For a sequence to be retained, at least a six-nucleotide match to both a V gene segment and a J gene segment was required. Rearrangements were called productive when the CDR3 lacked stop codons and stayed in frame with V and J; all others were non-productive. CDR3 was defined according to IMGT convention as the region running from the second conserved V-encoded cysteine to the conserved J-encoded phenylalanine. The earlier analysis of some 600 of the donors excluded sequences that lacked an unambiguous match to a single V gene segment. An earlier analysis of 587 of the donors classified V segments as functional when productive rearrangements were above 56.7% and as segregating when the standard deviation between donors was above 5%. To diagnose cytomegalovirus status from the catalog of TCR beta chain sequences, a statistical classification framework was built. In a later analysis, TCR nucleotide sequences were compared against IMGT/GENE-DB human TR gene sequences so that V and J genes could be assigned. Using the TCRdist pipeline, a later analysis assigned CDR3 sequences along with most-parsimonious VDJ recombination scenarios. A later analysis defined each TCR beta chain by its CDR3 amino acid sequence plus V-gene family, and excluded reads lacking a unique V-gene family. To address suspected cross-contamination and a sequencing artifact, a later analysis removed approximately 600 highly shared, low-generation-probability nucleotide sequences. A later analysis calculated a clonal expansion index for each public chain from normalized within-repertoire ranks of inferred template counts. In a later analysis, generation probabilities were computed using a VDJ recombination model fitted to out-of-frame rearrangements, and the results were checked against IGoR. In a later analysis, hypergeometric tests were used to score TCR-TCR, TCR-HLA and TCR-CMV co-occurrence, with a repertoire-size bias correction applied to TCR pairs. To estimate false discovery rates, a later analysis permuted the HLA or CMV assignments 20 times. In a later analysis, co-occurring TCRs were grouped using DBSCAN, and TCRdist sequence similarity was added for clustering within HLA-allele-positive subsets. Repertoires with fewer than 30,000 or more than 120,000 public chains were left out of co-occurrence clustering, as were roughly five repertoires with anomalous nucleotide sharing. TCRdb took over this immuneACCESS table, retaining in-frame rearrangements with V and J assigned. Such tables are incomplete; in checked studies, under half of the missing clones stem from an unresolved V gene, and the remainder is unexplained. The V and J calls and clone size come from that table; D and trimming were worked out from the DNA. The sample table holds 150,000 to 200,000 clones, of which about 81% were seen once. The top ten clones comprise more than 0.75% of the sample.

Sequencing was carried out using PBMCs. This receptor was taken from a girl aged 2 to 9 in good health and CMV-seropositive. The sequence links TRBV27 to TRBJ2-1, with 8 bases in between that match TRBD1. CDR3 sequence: CASSVDDRGYNEQFF. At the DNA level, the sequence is TGTGCCAGCTCAGTGGATGACAGGGGCTACAATGAGCAGTTCTTC.